This passage covers 32 T cell receptor beta chains from one sample sequenced in a study of a mutant IDH1 vaccine in newly diagnosed glioma (dated by TCRdb to about 2021). The receptor library was made with the immunoSEQ multiplex PCR assay. TCRdb's version of the immuneACCESS table is confined to in-frame rearrangements and falls short of the full clone set. An unresolved V gene accounts for under half of the shortfall where checked; the remainder is of unknown origin. The sample contains about 33,000 clones, about 80% of them found a single time. In total, the top ten clones hold 24% of the sample. The antigens of these receptors remain unknown. The time point label on this specimen signifies: week 5, during vaccination. Every vaccine dose consisted of 300 ug of a 20-mer mutant IDH1 peptide in Montanide, administered subcutaneously together with topical imiquimod. Sample: PBMCs, taken from a glioma patient whose treatment included an IDH1 peptide vaccine. The source is a man aged 30 to 39 with glioma.

This clone was picked up one time. This sequence joins TRBV19 and TRBJ2-5; 8 bases map to TRBD1. The trim removed 6 bases at V and 9 bases at J, leaving 6 bases unmatched. The CDR3 spans 12 residues. Germline V lookup: CDR1 LNHDA, CDR2 SQIVND (reference sequence). The CDR3 is CASSHRGSAQYF. CDR3 nucleotide sequence: TGTGCCAGTAGCCACAGGGGGTCGGCCCAGTACTTC.

V is TRBV7-9 and J is TRBJ1-1, with D tentatively TRBD1 (6 bases). Germline CDR1 SEHNR, CDR2 FQNEAQ (reference sequence). CDR3 length equals 14 residues. With 3 bases removed from V and 1 base from J, the gap between germline ends came to 9 bases. The CDR3 nucleotides are TGTGCCAGCAGCTTGGACAGCGCGAACACTGAAGCTTTCTTT. Translating gives CASSLDSANTEAFF. The whole variable domain, filled in from reference TRBV7-9 and TRBJ1-1, reads DTGVSQNPRHKITKRGQNVTFRCDPISEHNRLYWYRQTLGQGPEFLTYFQNEAQLEKSRLLSDRFSAERPKGSFSTLEIQRTEQGDSAMYLCASSLDSANTEAFFGQGTRLTVV.

The chain carries TRBV20-1 and TRBJ2-7; D uncertain. The CDR3 totals 10 residues. Between the trimmed V and J ends, which lost 0 bases and 7 bases, there was a span of 4 bases. Germline values: CDR1 DFQATT, CDR2 SNEGSKA (reference sequence). The CDR3 reads CSARESEQYF. The CDR3 DNA reads TGCAGTGCTAGAGAATCGGAGCAGTACTTC.

The chain employs TRBV7-3 and TRBJ2-1; perhaps TRBD2 as D (6 bases). CDR3 length equals 13 residues. The V and J ends lost 5 bases and 10 bases respectively, with 15 bases between them. The germline V gene encodes CDR1 SGHTA and CDR2 FQGTGA. Written as DNA, the CDR3 is TGTGCCAGCAGCGTCGGGACTTCTAACGAGCAGTTCTTC. It yields the protein CASSVGTSNEQFF.

The rearrangement uses TRBV10-1 and TRBJ2-5, with D perhaps TRBD1 (6 bases). This CDR3 is built from 14 residues. V was clipped by 4 bases and J by 7 bases, with 16 bases between them. Germline V gene lookup returns CDR1 WNHNN and CDR2 SYGVQD (reference sequence). CDR3 nucleotide sequence: TGCGCCAGCAGTGCGGCTGGACAGATCGGGACCCAGTACTTC. It encodes CASSAAGQIGTQYF.

The chain joins TRBV6-1 to TRBJ2-1; 8 bases match TRBD1. Germline V gene data show CDR1 as MNHNS and CDR2 as SASEGT. The CDR3 contains 17 residues. J gave up 7 bases and V 2 bases, and 13 bases lay outside the gene matches. Here the CDR3 reads CASSEPYDRGRENEQFF. CDR3 coding DNA: TGTGCCAGCAGTGAACCCTACGACAGGGGTCGGGAGAATGAGCAGTTCTTC.

This chain joins TRBV7-9 and TRBJ2-6, with D unclear. Per the germline V gene, CDR1 is SEHNR and CDR2 is FQNEAQ (reference sequence). CDR3 length equals 16 residues. The V end lost 1 base, the J end lost 0 bases, and 7 bases lay between the germline ends. The CDR3 DNA reads as TGTGCCAGCAGCTTAGTCCTCGACTCTGGGGCCAACGTCCTGACTTTC. This translates into CASSLVLDSGANVLTF.

The V and J genes are TRBV6-4 and TRBJ2-5; D is possibly TRBD2 (6 bases). Per germline, CDR1 MRHNA and CDR2 SNTAGT. V lost 3 bases and J 5 bases, leaving 13 bases between the germline ends. This CDR3 has 14 residues. Here the CDR3 reads CASSEGTPMETQYF. The CDR3 coding sequence is TGTGCCAGCAGTGAAGGGACTCCAATGGAGACCCAGTACTTC.

This chain links TRBV19 with TRBJ2-7; a weak D match, TRBD2 (5 bases). CDR1 and CDR2 (germline): LNHDA, SQIVND (reference sequence). CDR3 length: 13 residues. V was clipped by 6 bases and J by 5 bases, with 14 bases between them. The CDR3 spells CASRGRGSDEQYF. CDR3 nucleotide sequence: TGTGCCAGTAGGGGTCGGGGTTCAGACGAGCAGTACTTC.

The chain couples TRBV4-1 to TRBJ1-5; D perhaps matches TRBD1 (6 bases). CDR1 MGHRA and CDR2 YSYEKL come from the germline V gene. Trimming shortened V by 3 bases and J by 3 bases, and 15 bases separated the two germline ends. The CDR3 extends over 16 amino acids. The CDR3 sequence: CASSHLLTGVNQPQHF. The CDR3 DNA is TGCGCCAGCAGCCACCTCCTGACAGGTGTCAATCAGCCCCAGCATTTT.

The V call is TRBV19, the J call TRBJ2-2; 9 bases line up with TRBD1. After removal of 8 bases from V and 2 bases from J, the junction contained 6 bases not matched to a gene. Germline CDR1 is LNHDA and CDR2 is SQIVND (reference sequence). The CDR3 is 15 amino acids. CDR3 amino acids: CASLRTGANTGELFF. In nucleotides, the CDR3 is TGTGCCAGTCTCCGGACAGGGGCCAACACCGGGGAGCTGTTTTTT. Full variable domain (remainder filled in from reference TRBV19 and TRBJ2-2): DGGITQSPKYLFRKEGQNVTLSCEQNLNHDAMYWYRQDPGQGLRLIYYSQIVNDFQKGDIAEGYSVSREKKESFPLTVTSAQKNPTAFYLCASLRTGANTGELFFGEGSRLTVL.

CDR3 sequence reads: CASSVTPVGQPQHF. In DNA form, the CDR3 reads TGTGCCAGTAGTGTTACACCCGTGGGCCAGCCCCAGCATTTT. The gene calls are TRBV19 and TRBJ1-5, with D unresolved. This CDR3 has 14 amino acids. Trimming stripped 5 bases from V and 7 bases from J, with 15 bases between. The germline CDR1 and CDR2 sequences are LNHDA and SQIVND (reference sequence).

The sample holds one count of this clone. The J gene is TRBJ2-1, the V gene TRBV6-6; D perhaps matches TRBD1 (6 bases). This CDR3 is 14 amino acids long. CDR1 is MNHNY, CDR2 SVGAGI, per germline (reference sequence). Trimming took 7 bases from V and 6 from J, leaving 16 bases between them. As DNA, the CDR3 is TGTGCCAGCAAGAGGGCTTCGGACAGCAATGAGCAGTTCTTC. It translates to CASKRASDSNEQFF.

The chain is built from TRBV6-5 and TRBJ2-7; the D is unclear. In germline, CDR1 is MNHEY, CDR2 SVGAGI. V was clipped by 10 bases and J by 8 bases, with 15 bases between them. There are 11 residues in the CDR3. The CDR3 DNA is TGTGCCACCGTTGGAGAGGTCAAGCAGTACTTC. It encodes CATVGEVKQYF.

The V and J genes are TRBV7-2 and TRBJ2-3; unclear D gene. Per the germline V gene, CDR1 is SGHTA and CDR2 is FQGNSA. CDR3 length: 11 amino acids. Trimming cost V 5 bases and J 6 bases, with 6 bases left between them. Written as DNA, the CDR3 is TGTGCCAGCAGCAACACGGATACGCAGTATTTT. Amino acids: CASSNTDTQYF.

V is TRBV6-1 and J is TRBJ2-7; unclear D gene. The germline V gene has CDR1 MNHNS and CDR2 SASEGT. The CDR3 is 16 residues long. The germline V and J ends were trimmed by 3 bases and 0 bases, with 15 bases remaining between them. CDR3 sequence reads: CASSESSIGNSYEQYF. The CDR3 DNA sequence: TGTGCCAGCAGTGAGAGTAGCATTGGTAACTCCTACGAGCAGTACTTC.

The chain combines TRBV5-4 with TRBJ2-7; no reliable D call. The CDR3 spans 14 residues. V shed 0 bases and J shed 0 bases, with 7 bases lying between them. Germline V CDR1 and CDR2: SGHNT, YYREEE (reference sequence). The CDR3 coding sequence is TGTGCCAGCAGCTTGGCATTAGACTCCTACGAGCAGTACTTC. Its protein is CASSLALDSYEQYF. Based on the CDR3 plus reference TRBV5-4 and TRBJ2-7, the full variable domain is ETGVTQSPTHLIKTRGQQVTLRCSSQSGHNTVSWYQQALGQGPQFIFQYYREEENGRGNFPPRFSGLQFPNYSSELNVNALELDDSALYLCASSLALDSYEQYFGPGTRLTVT.

The chain uses TRBV5-4 and TRBJ1-4, with 11 bases that match TRBD1. Germline-derived CDR1 and CDR2 are SGHNT and YYREEE (reference sequence). After removal of 2 bases from V and 0 bases from J, the junction contained 6 bases not matched to a gene. CDR3 length: 18 amino acids. The CDR3 DNA sequence: TGTGCCAGCAGCTTACACCGGGACAGGGGGACAACTAATGAAAAACTGTTTTTT. Amino acids: CASSLHRDRGTTNEKLFF.

This chain connects TRBV13 to TRBJ1-1, with unresolved D. The germline V gene encodes CDR1 PRHDT and CDR2 FYEKMQ (reference sequence). This CDR3 region has 15 residues. V lost 3 bases to trimming and J lost 0 bases, with 11 bases between them. CDR3 sequence reads: CASSLEFTVNTEAFF. The CDR3 nucleotides read TGTGCCAGCAGCTTGGAGTTTACTGTGAACACTGAAGCTTTCTTT.

This clone was detected a few times. The gene calls are TRBV15 and TRBJ1-1; 9 positions agree with TRBD1. The trim removed 1 base at V and 2 bases at J, leaving 5 bases unmatched. This CDR3 has 16 amino acids. Per the germline V gene, CDR1 is LNHNV and CDR2 is YYDKDF (reference sequence). The CDR3 protein is CATSRGVTGGNTEAFF. CDR3 nucleotides: TGTGCCACCAGCAGAGGAGTGACAGGGGGTAACACTGAAGCTTTCTTT.

Turning to this clone: The junction departs from germline at one end; a sequencing error may be responsible. DNA of the CDR3: TGTGTCAGCAGCAGGGGGACAGAAGATGGCTACACCTTC. Translation: CVSSRGTEDGYTF. This chain links TRBV6-5 with TRBJ1-2, with 7 positions matching TRBD1. This CDR3 comprises 13 residues. CDR1 is MNHEY and CDR2 is SVGAGI in the germline V gene.

V and J are TRBV29-1 and TRBJ1-1; maybe TRBD1 (5 bases). Germline-derived CDR1 and CDR2 are SQVTM and ANQGSEA. Trimming shortened V by 5 bases and J by 7 bases, and 14 bases separated the two germline ends. The CDR3 sequence is 12 residues long. The CDR3 is CSVIGDAIEAFF. Written as DNA, the CDR3 is TGCAGCGTTATAGGGGATGCGATTGAAGCTTTCTTT.

The V and J genes are TRBV7-9 and TRBJ1-6; D unclear. The CDR3 has 12 amino acids. Germline V gene lookup returns CDR1 SEHNR and CDR2 FQNEAQ (reference sequence). Trimming removed 6 bases at V and 10 bases at J, with 10 bases between. DNA for the CDR3: TGTGCCAGCAGTTCGGGCAGGTCACCCCTCCACTTT. As protein: CASSSGRSPLHF.

The chain links TRBV7-8 to TRBJ1-2, with 9 nucleotides matching TRBD1. Germline CDR1 and CDR2: SGHVS and FQNEAQ. V was pared by 1 base and J by 8 bases, with 8 bases of the junction left unmatched. The CDR3 is 15 amino acids. CDR3 loop: CASSLEDRGLRGYTF. The CDR3 nucleotides are TGTGCCAGCAGCTTAGAGGACAGGGGTCTTCGAGGCTACACCTTC.

The V call is TRBV6-5, the J call TRBJ1-4; D is undetermined. Trimming stripped 8 bases from V and 0 bases from J, with 13 bases between. This CDR3 contains 15 residues. Germline values: CDR1 MNHEY, CDR2 SVGAGI. CDR3: CASARTGATNEKLFF. The CDR3, as DNA: TGTGCCAGCGCAAGAACGGGTGCAACTAATGAAAAACTGTTTTTT.

The genes are TRBV19 and TRBJ2-5; D may be TRBD2 (5 bases). The germline gives CDR1 LNHDA, CDR2 SQIVND (reference sequence). The CDR3 covers 14 residues. V lost 5 bases, J lost 0 bases, and 10 bases lay in between. CDR3 in amino acids: CASSPGLYQETQYF. The CDR3 nucleotides are TGTGCCAGTAGTCCCGGACTTTACCAAGAGACCCAGTACTTC. Full variable domain (remainder filled in from reference TRBV19 and TRBJ2-5): DGGITQSPKYLFRKEGQNVTLSCEQNLNHDAMYWYRQDPGQGLRLIYYSQIVNDFQKGDIAEGYSVSREKKESFPLTVTSAQKNPTAFYLCASSPGLYQETQYFGPGTRLLVL.

This clone turned up a few times. The rearrangement links TRBV29-1 to TRBJ2-2, with TRBD1 identical over 9 bases. The CDR3 is 12 residues long. Germline V gene sequence: CDR1 SQVTM, CDR2 ANQGSEA. V was clipped by 7 bases and J by 7 bases; unmatched bases: 4. The CDR3 loop is CSAGTGNGELFF. Written as DNA, the CDR3 is TGCAGCGCCGGGACAGGGAACGGGGAGCTGTTTTTT.

This sequence joins TRBV10-3 and TRBJ2-7, with 9 bases fitting TRBD2. The J segment lost 0 bases and the V segment lost 3 bases, leaving 3 bases of the junction unmatched. The CDR3 is made up of 15 amino acids. Germline V gene sequence: CDR1 ENHRY, CDR2 SYGVKD. The CDR3 here is CAISDSGGYSYEQYF. CDR3 DNA sequence: TGTGCCATCAGTGATAGCGGGGGTTACTCCTACGAGCAGTACTTC.

The rearrangement links TRBV4-1 to TRBJ1-5, with a weak D call TRBD1 (5 bases). The ends were cut back, 3 bases at V and 0 bases at J, with 12 bases in the middle. This CDR3 has 16 amino acids. Germline CDR1 and CDR2: MGHRA and YSYEKL. CDR3 loop: CASSQEGRNSNQPQHF. The DNA for the CDR3 is TGCGCCAGCAGCCAGGAGGGACGGAATAGCAATCAGCCCCAGCATTTT.

This clone was observed a few times. The chain recombines TRBV7-3 with TRBJ1-1, with D perhaps TRBD1 (5 bases). CDR3 length equals 15 residues. V was cut by 8 bases and J by 6 bases, with 22 bases left in between. CDR1 is SGHTA, CDR2 FQGTGA, per germline. The CDR3 region has the DNA TGTGCCAGCTTATCTTTACGGGGCGGAGGGGCTGAAGCTTTCTTT. Its protein is CASLSLRGGGAEAFF.

J is TRBJ1-2 and V is TRBV29-1; TRBD1 aligns across 10 bases. This CDR3 is 14 amino acids long. Germline V gene lookup returns CDR1 SQVTM and CDR2 ANQGSEA. The V and J ends lost 4 bases and 4 bases, in that order; junction bases with no gene match: 6. The CDR3 nucleotides are TGCAGCGTTGGATCCGGGACAGGGGTCTATGGCTACACCTTC. This codes for CSVGSGTGVYGYTF.

V gene TRBV7-9 combines with J gene TRBJ1-1; unclear D gene. From germline, CDR1 is SEHNR and CDR2 FQNEAQ (reference sequence). Trimming removed 3 bases at V and 0 bases at J, with 5 bases between. This CDR3 has 13 residues. The CDR3 DNA reads TGTGCCAGCAGCTTGTTAGTGAACACTGAAGCTTTCTTT. Its translation: CASSLLVNTEAFF.